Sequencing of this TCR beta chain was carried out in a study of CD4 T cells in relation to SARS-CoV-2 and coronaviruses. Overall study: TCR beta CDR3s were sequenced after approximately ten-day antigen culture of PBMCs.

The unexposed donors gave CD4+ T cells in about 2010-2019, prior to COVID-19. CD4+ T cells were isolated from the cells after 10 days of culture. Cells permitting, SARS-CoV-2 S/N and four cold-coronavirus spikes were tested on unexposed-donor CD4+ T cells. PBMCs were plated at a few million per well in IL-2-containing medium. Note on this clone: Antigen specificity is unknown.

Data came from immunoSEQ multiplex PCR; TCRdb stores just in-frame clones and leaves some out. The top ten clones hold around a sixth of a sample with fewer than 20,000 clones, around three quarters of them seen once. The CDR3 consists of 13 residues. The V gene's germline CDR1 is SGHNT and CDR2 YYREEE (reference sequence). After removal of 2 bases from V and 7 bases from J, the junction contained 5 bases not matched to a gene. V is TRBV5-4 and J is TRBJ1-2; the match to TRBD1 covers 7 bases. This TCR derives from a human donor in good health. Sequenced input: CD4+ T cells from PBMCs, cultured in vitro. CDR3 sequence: CASSFDRDRGYTF. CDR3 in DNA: TGTGCCAGCAGCTTTGACAGGGATCGTGGCTACACCTTC.